This TCR beta chain was sequenced in a study of cytomegalovirus exposure and HLA in healthy donors. Study-wide context: Just over 80% of approximately 400 genotyped donors fell in the Caucasian-associated ancestry cluster. Study-wide points: Beyond CMV serostatus, there was no information to go on about immune exposure. An analysis done earlier found most TCR beta V segments productive about 90% or about 30% of the time.

PCR involved 60 Vbeta and 13 Jbeta primers. The repertoire was sequenced with immunoSEQ multiplex PCR; TCRdb's copy has only in-frame clones and lacks some. The sample records around 90,000 clones, roughly 75% being singletons. On this clone itself: Antigen specificity is unknown.

The CDR3 extends over 19 amino acids. The ends lost 6 bases at V and 0 bases at J; junction bases unmatched: 16. Germline values: CDR1 MNHEY, CDR2 SMNVEV (reference sequence). The chain uses TRBV27 and TRBJ1-5; 8 bases are shared with TRBD1. This TCR was sampled from a man aged 30-40 years in good health and CMV-seronegative. The sample was PBMCs. The CDR3 nucleotides are TGTGCCAGCAGACAGCATTTGTCCGGGACAGGCTATAGCAATCAGCCCCAGCATTTT. As protein: CASRQHLSGTGYSNQPQHF.